This TCR beta chain originates from a study of regulatory T cells in long-lasting Graves disease. Worth noting for this clonotype: Its antigen is not identified.

With 4 bases clipped from V and 3 bases from J, the junction kept 3 bases outside the gene matches. CDR1 is MGHRA and CDR2 is YSYEKL in the germline V gene. The CDR3 has 13 residues. TCR beta libraries were built with iRepertoire HTBI primers and Arm-PCR of CDR3 regions. A single record per CDR3 protein comes from TCRdb applying MiXCR to the multiplex PCR reads. In the table there are some 500,000 distinct CDR3 sequences, approximately 12% of which are singletons. Study-wide findings and caveats: A greater number of public clonotypes (under 3,000) was shared by persistent patients than by new patients (about 890).

The sample's time point: newly diagnosed GD, antithyroid drugs for less than 3 months. PBMC RNA served as the TCR library source. Separately, the same data were catalogued under a study of T cells in Graves' hyperthyroidism and ophthalmopathy. This second study notes: Any patient presenting with uncontrolled infection, other autoimmune disease, pregnancy or lactation was left out. Most clonotypes expanded in thyroid above 0.001 were likewise present in blood.

The receptor was isolated from a man in his thirties or forties with Graves disease. The chain is built from TRBV4-1 and TRBJ2-7, with 7 bases aligning to TRBD2. The specimen comprised peripheral blood mononuclear cells (PBMCs), sampled at new diagnosis, from a patient treated with antithyroid drugs. The CDR3 nucleotides read TGCGCCAGCAGCCGTGGGACTAACTACGAGCAGTACTTC. It specifies CASSRGTNYEQYF.